These T cell receptor beta chains were read from a single sample in a study of blood T cell repertoires in COVID-19. The protocol was immunoSEQ multiplex PCR, while the TCRdb copy is restricted to in-frame clones and leaves out a portion. The sample lists over 150,000 clones, roughly four fifths occurring once. The sample comprised peripheral blood. Receptor source: a woman aged 70-85 years with COVID-19, enrolled during active disease. Both conserved end residues are part of each CDR3. Each record gives: clone size, D gene, J gene, V gene, CDR3 length, CDR3 protein, CDR3 DNA. The D gene is left open where the match is weak. Not every row has a clone size; where given, it reads once, few, many or a size class.

>-|-|TRBJ2-2|TRBV3-1/TRBV3-2|14
CASSHRLNTGELFF
TGTGCCAGCAGCCACAGACTGAACACCGGGGAGCTGTTTTTT
>-|-|TRBJ2-7|TRBV6-5|12
CASGSSSYEQYF
TGTGCCAGCGGCTCAAGCTCCTACGAGCAGTACTTC
>once|TRBD1|TRBJ2-5|TRBV2|16
CATSKTGTGGQETQYF
TGTGCCACCTCCAAGACCGGGACAGGGGGCCAAGAGACCCAGTACTTC
>-|-|TRBJ2-7|TRBV10-1|13
CASSAPGLPSRYF
TGCGCCAGCAGTGCCCCGGGACTCCCAAGTCGGTACTTC
>-|-|TRBJ2-3|TRBV5-5|15
CASSLEGTSADTQYF
TGTGCCAGCAGCTTGGAGGGGACTTCAGCGGATACGCAGTATTTT
>-|-|TRBJ2-7|TRBV7-2|14
CASTAGAGAYEQYF
TGTGCCAGCACCGCGGGGGCAGGGGCCTACGAGCAGTACTTC
>-|TRBD2|TRBJ2-3|TRBV18|16
CASSPASGRVSDTQYF
TGTGCCAGCTCACCAGCTAGCGGTAGAGTGTCGGATACGCAGTATTTT
>-|TRBD1|TRBJ2-7|TRBV18|16
CASSPILTGVSLEQYF
TGTGCCAGCTCACCTATCTTGACAGGGGTTTCACTCGAGCAGTACTTC
>-|TRBD1|TRBJ2-2|TRBV7-9|15
CASSLSTGHTGELFF
TGTGCCAGCAGCCTTTCGACAGGGCACACCGGGGAGCTGTTTTTT
>-|-|TRBJ2-7|TRBV6-5|13
CASRNIRSYEQYF
TGTGCCAGCCGTAATATCAGATCCTACGAGCAGTACTTC
>-|-|TRBJ1-5|TRBV6-5|13
CASGLTSNQPQHF
TGTGCCAGTGGACTGACTAGCAATCAGCCCCAGCATTTT
>-|-|TRBJ2-2|TRBV4-3|13
CASSQERSGELFF
TGCGCCAGCAGCCAAGAGAGGTCCGGGGAGCTGTTTTTT
>-|-|TRBJ2-3|TRBV5-1|12
CASSYSTDTQYF
TGCGCCAGCAGTTATAGCACAGATACGCAGTATTTT
>-|-|TRBJ1-1|TRBV5-1|13
CASSFRGTTEAFF
TGCGCCAGCAGCTTTAGGGGTACCACTGAAGCTTTCTTT
>-|TRBD2|TRBJ2-7|TRBV9|17
CASSPNQGLAGGGEQYF
TGTGCCAGCAGCCCCAACCAGGGACTAGCGGGAGGTGGGGAGCAGTACTTC
>-|TRBD1|TRBJ2-6|TRBV30|16
CAWSTGQASGANVLTF
TGTGCCTGGAGCACGGGACAGGCCTCTGGGGCCAACGTCCTGACTTTC
>-|-|TRBJ1-5|TRBV7-8|16
CASSLWQGSGNQPQHF
TGTGCCAGCAGCTTATGGCAGGGATCGGGCAATCAGCCCCAGCATTTT
>-|TRBD1|TRBJ1-1|TRBV7-2|13
CASSPGTVTEAFF
TGTGCCAGCAGCCCCGGGACAGTCACTGAAGCTTTCTTT
>once|TRBD1|TRBJ1-5|TRBV7-8|17
CASSLTSGGGGNQPQHF
TGTGCCAGCAGCTTAACCTCAGGGGGTGGGGGCAATCAGCCCCAGCATTTT
>-|-|TRBJ2-3|TRBV10-1|13
CASSESGRDTQYF
TGCGCCAGCAGTGAGTCGGGGAGGGATACGCAGTATTTT
>-|TRBD2|TRBJ2-1|TRBV5-1|16
CASSLISGRAYNEQFF
TGCGCCAGCAGCTTGATAAGCGGGAGGGCCTACAATGAGCAGTTCTTC
>-|-|TRBJ2-6|TRBV6-5|16
CASSYAAGHGANVLTF
TGTGCCAGCAGTTACGCGGCGGGTCACGGGGCCAACGTCCTGACTTTC
>-|-|TRBJ1-4|TRBV5-8|17
CASSLRTDSATNEKLFF
TGTGCCAGCAGCTTGAGGACAGATTCTGCAACTAATGAAAAACTGTTTTTT
>-|TRBD2|TRBJ2-1|TRBV11-3|16
CASSPKGTSGYNEQFF
TGTGCCAGCAGCCCAAAAGGGACTAGCGGATACAATGAGCAGTTCTTC
>many|TRBD1|TRBJ1-4|TRBV5-1|15
CASSFGQGTNEKLFF
TGCGCCAGCAGCTTCGGACAGGGTACTAATGAAAAACTGTTTTTT
>-|-|TRBJ1-1|TRBV18|14
CASSPTDPNTEAFF
TGTGCCAGCTCACCGACAGACCCGAACACTGAAGCTTTCTTT
>-|TRBD2|TRBJ2-2|TRBV20-1|14
CSASLSGRTGELFF
TGCAGTGCTAGTCTAAGCGGGAGAACCGGGGAGCTGTTTTTT
>-|TRBD2|TRBJ2-1|TRBV19|16
CASSTPPSGDYNEQFF
TGTGCCAGTAGTACCCCACCTAGCGGCGACTACAATGAGCAGTTCTTC
>once|TRBD1|TRBJ2-3|TRBV29-1|14
CSANRGEGTDTQYF
TGCAGCGCCAACAGGGGAGAGGGCACAGATACGCAGTATTTT
>-|TRBD1|TRBJ1-1|TRBV15|16
CATSRGGGGSRTEAFF
TGTGCCACCAGCAGAGGAGGAGGGGGCTCGAGGACTGAAGCTTTCTTT
>-|-|TRBJ1-5|TRBV20-1|13
CSAGGAGNQPQHF
TGCAGTGCTGGTGGGGCAGGTAATCAGCCCCAGCATTTT
>once|-|TRBJ1-4|TRBV7-9|16
CASSPYGGGINEKLFF
TGTGCCAGCAGCCCCTATGGGGGGGGGATTAATGAAAAACTGTTTTTT
>-|-|TRBJ2-7|TRBV3-1/TRBV3-2|12
CASSQVPGEQYF
TGTGCCAGCAGCCAAGTACCAGGCGAGCAGTACTTC
>-|-|TRBJ1-5|TRBV2|16
CASSSLGLLSVQPQHF
TGTGCCAGCAGCTCCCTGGGGCTTTTAAGTGTTCAGCCCCAGCATTTT
>-|TRBD1|TRBJ1-1|TRBV12-5|16
CASGLVLGAGGTEAFF
TGTGCTAGTGGTTTGGTACTCGGGGCAGGGGGAACTGAAGCTTTCTTT
>-|TRBD1|TRBJ2-5|TRBV6-5|15
CASSPDRGRSETQYF
TGTGCCAGCTCCCCGGACAGGGGGCGAAGTGAGACCCAGTACTTC
>-|TRBD2|TRBJ2-1|TRBV5-1|15
CASSLVVGGNNEQFF
TGCGCCAGCAGCTTGGTGGTGGGAGGGAACAATGAGCAGTTCTTC
>few|TRBD1|TRBJ1-1|TRBV7-9|15
CASSLWGQANTEAFF
TGTGCCAGCAGCTTATGGGGACAGGCGAACACTGAAGCTTTCTTT
>few|-|TRBJ2-7|TRBV4-2|17
CASSQVGGDVGQGEQYF
TGTGCCAGCAGCCAAGTGGGTGGTGACGTTGGGCAGGGGGAGCAGTACTTC